The 13 T cell receptor beta chains in this list originate from one sample, sequenced in a study of T cell changes during pregnancy in multiple sclerosis. This table comes from immunoSEQ multiplex PCR, and its TCRdb copy is limited to in-frame clones, with some not included. The sample lists under 70,000 clones, more than 75% occurring once. Here the sequenced sample was peripheral blood, taken in the second trimester of pregnancy. The receptors were gathered from a female donor with multiple sclerosis, enrolled in a pregnancy study.

The chain joins TRBV29-1 to TRBJ2-7, with D perhaps TRBD2 (5 bases). Germline V gene data show CDR1 as SQVTM and CDR2 as ANQGSEA. Trimming took 6 bases from V and 0 from J, leaving 12 bases between them. This CDR3 has 13 amino acids. The CDR3 protein is CSVLRASSYEQYF. In DNA, the CDR3 is TGCAGCGTGTTGAGGGCAAGCTCCTACGAGCAGTACTTC.

There are a few counts of this clone. This chain uses TRBV5-4 with TRBJ1-2; possible D gene TRBD1, 6 bases. CDR1 SGHNT and CDR2 YYREEE come from the germline V gene (reference sequence). The CDR3 has 13 amino acids. V dropped 4 bases and J dropped 4 bases, with 11 bases sitting between them. CDR3 amino acids: CASSPQGTYGYTF. As DNA, the CDR3 is TGTGCCAGCAGCCCACAGGGCACCTATGGCTACACCTTC. Full variable domain (missing parts from reference TRBV5-4 and TRBJ1-2): ETGVTQSPTHLIKTRGQQVTLRCSSQSGHNTVSWYQQALGQGPQFIFQYYREEENGRGNFPPRFSGLQFPNYSSELNVNALELDDSALYLCASSPQGTYGYTFGSGTRLTVV.

This chain connects TRBV6-1 to TRBJ1-5; D remains ambiguous. Germline V gene lookup returns CDR1 MNHNS and CDR2 SASEGT. The CDR3 runs to 14 residues. The V end lost 7 bases, the J end lost 5 bases, and 15 bases lay between the germline ends. DNA for the CDR3: TGTGCCAGCACTGGCGCGGCAGCTGATCAGCCCCAGCATTTT. This translates into CASTGAAADQPQHF.

V and J are TRBV27 and TRBJ2-7, with 7 bases identical to TRBD2. V lost 0 bases to trimming and J lost 3 bases; unmatched junction nucleotides: 17. CDR3 length: 19 residues. Germline V lookup: CDR1 MNHEY, CDR2 SMNVEV (reference sequence). CDR3 coding DNA: TGTGCCAGCAGTTTATCCGCCCAGGGAGTGGGGGAGGGCGGCTACGAGCAGTACTTC. Amino acid sequence: CASSLSAQGVGEGGYEQYF.

CDR3 bases: TGTGCCAGCAGTGAAAGGGTGCCGGGACAGGCCTACGAGCAGTACTTC. Encoded protein: CASSERVPGQAYEQYF. The genes are TRBV6-1 and TRBJ2-7, with 8 bases matching TRBD1. Per germline, CDR1 MNHNS and CDR2 SASEGT. This CDR3 is 16 amino acids long. Losses at the gene ends were 2 bases for V and 2 bases for J; bases not matched to a gene: 8.

The J gene is TRBJ2-7, the V gene TRBV19, with D hard to call. Germline V gives CDR1 LNHDA, CDR2 SQIVND (reference sequence). This CDR3 comprises 14 residues. The ends were cut back, 6 bases at V and 0 bases at J, with 12 bases in the middle. CDR3 sequence: CASSPGLSSYEQYF. For the CDR3, the DNA is TGTGCCAGTAGCCCCGGGTTAAGCTCCTACGAGCAGTACTTC.

The chain couples TRBV7-6 to TRBJ1-2; tentatively, D is TRBD1 (6 bases). Germline V gene lookup returns CDR1 SGHVS and CDR2 FNYEAQ. The CDR3 extends over 17 amino acids. V was clipped by 0 bases and J by 2 bases, with 16 bases between them. CDR3 DNA sequence: TGTGCCAGCAGCTTAGCGCCGGGGGGCGCGACGAACTATGGCTACACCTTC. Amino acid sequence: CASSLAPGGATNYGYTF.

The chain carries TRBV5-1 and TRBJ2-5; 7 bases align to TRBD1. J lost 2 bases, V lost 3 bases, and 10 bases had no gene match. CDR1 SGHRS and CDR2 YFSETQ come from the germline V gene. The CDR3 has 16 residues. The CDR3 nucleotides are TGCGCCAGCAGCTCGGGGACAGTAGTAGGGCAAGAGACCCAGTACTTC. It codes for CASSSGTVVGQETQYF.

The rearrangement joins TRBV7-8 to TRBJ2-1; TRBD1 is a possible D gene (5 bases). Germline CDR1 reads SGHVS; CDR2 reads FQNEAQ. V was clipped by 4 bases and J by 0 bases, with 13 bases between them. The CDR3 loop spans 16 amino acids. The CDR3 DNA reads as TGTGCCAGCAGCTCCGGACACTCGAGCTCCTACAATGAGCAGTTCTTC. Amino acid sequence: CASSSGHSSSYNEQFF.

The chain recombines TRBV5-5 with TRBJ2-5; D is undetermined. Trimming cost V 0 bases and J 2 bases, with 8 bases left between them. Germline V gives CDR1 SGHKS, CDR2 YYEKEE (reference sequence). The CDR3 covers 14 residues. CDR3 sequence reads: CASSLEWQQETQYF. The CDR3 nucleotides read TGTGCCAGCAGCTTGGAGTGGCAACAAGAGACCCAGTACTTC.

The chain recombines TRBV4-1 with TRBJ1-1; D is perhaps TRBD1 (5 bases). Trimming removed 4 bases at V and 6 bases at J, with 15 bases between. The CDR3 consists of 14 residues. CDR1 is MGHRA and CDR2 is YSYEKL in the germline V gene. In DNA, the CDR3 is TGCGCCAGCAGCCCCCTGGGGCGTGGGCCTGAAGCTTTCTTT. Translation: CASSPLGRGPEAFF.

The chain carries TRBV5-6 and TRBJ2-2, with 13 positions matching TRBD2. Germline-derived CDR1 and CDR2 are SGHDT and YYEEEE. This CDR3 comprises 16 residues. V gave up 2 bases and J gave up 5 bases; unmatched junction bases: 3. The CDR3 sequence is CASSLGLAGATGELFF. The CDR3 nucleotides read TGTGCCAGCAGCTTAGGACTAGCGGGGGCGACCGGGGAGCTGTTTTTT.

A single count supports this clone. V gene TRBV7-2 combines with J gene TRBJ2-3, with D tentatively TRBD2 (5 bases). Germline-derived CDR1 and CDR2 are SGHTA and FQGNSA. Trimming took off 6 bases at V and 10 bases at J, with 17 bases between the two ends. This CDR3 spans 13 amino acids. The chain's CDR3 is CASRPPSSSAQYF. The CDR3 DNA sequence: TGTGCCAGCAGGCCCCCATCTAGCAGCGCGCAGTATTTT.